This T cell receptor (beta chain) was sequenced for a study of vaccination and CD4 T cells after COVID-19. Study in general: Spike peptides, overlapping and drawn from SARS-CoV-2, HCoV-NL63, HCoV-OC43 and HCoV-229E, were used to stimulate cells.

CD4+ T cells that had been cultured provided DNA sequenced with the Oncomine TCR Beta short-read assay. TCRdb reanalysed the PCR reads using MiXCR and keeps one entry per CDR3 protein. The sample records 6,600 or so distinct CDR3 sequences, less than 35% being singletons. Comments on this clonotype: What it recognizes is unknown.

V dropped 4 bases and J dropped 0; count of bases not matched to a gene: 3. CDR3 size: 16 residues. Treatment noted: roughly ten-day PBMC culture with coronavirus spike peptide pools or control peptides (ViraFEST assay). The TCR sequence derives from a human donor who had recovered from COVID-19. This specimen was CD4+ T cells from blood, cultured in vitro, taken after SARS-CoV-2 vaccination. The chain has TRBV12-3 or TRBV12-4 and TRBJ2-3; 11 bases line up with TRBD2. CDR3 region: CASSSRTSGSTDTQYF. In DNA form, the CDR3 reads TGTGCCAGCAGTTCCCGGACTAGCGGGAGCACAGATACGCAGTATTTT.